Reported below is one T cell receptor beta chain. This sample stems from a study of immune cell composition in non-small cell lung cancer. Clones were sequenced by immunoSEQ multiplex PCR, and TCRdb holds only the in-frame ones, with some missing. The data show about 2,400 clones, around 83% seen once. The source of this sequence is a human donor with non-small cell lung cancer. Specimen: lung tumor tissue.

In DNA, the CDR3 is TGCGCCAGCAGCCGACAGGGCTACGAGCAGTACTTC. This gives the protein CASSRQGYEQYF. This chain connects TRBV5-1 to TRBJ2-7; 7 nucleotides match TRBD1. This CDR3 is 12 amino acids long. V lost 4 bases, J lost 3 bases, and 1 base stayed unmatched. Per the germline V gene, CDR1 is SGHRS and CDR2 is YFSETQ.